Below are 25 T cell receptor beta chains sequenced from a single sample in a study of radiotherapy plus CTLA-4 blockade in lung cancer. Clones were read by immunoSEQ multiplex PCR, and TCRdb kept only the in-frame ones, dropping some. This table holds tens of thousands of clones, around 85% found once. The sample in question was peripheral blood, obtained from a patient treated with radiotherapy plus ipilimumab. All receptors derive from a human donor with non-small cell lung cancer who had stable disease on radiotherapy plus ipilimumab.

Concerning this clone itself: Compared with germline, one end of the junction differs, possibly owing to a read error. CDR3 loop: CAGSVRGSENTGELFF. The CDR3 DNA is TGTGCCGGTAGTGTCAGGGGGAGTGAGAACACCGGGGAGCTGTTTTTT. The chain employs TRBV19 and TRBJ2-2; 7 positions agree with TRBD1. Germline V lookup: CDR1 LNHDA, CDR2 SQIVND (reference sequence). This CDR3 is 16 amino acids long.

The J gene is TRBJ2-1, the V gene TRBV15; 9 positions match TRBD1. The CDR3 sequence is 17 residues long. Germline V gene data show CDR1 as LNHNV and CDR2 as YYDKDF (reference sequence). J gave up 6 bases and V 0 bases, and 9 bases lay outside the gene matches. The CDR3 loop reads CATSRDQEGTGFNEQFF. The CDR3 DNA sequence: TGTGCCACCAGCAGAGATCAAGAAGGGACAGGGTTCAATGAGCAGTTCTTC.

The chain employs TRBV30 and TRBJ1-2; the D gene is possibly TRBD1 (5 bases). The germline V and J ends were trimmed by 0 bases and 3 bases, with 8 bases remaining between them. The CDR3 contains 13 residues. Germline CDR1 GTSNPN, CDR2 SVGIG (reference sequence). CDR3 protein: CAWSVRQHYGYTF. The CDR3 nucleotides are TGTGCCTGGAGTGTCCGACAGCACTATGGCTACACCTTC.

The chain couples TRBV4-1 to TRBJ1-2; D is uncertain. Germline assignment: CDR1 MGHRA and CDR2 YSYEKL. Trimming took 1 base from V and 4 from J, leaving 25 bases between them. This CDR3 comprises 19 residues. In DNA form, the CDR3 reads TGCGCCAGCAGCCAAGTTATGCATATATCGCGCCGAGTTGGCTATGGCTACACCTTC. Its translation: CASSQVMHISRRVGYGYTF.

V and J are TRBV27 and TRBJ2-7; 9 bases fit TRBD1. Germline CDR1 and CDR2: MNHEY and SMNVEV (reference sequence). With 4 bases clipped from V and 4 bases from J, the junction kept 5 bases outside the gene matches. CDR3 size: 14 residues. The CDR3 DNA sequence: TGTGCCAGCAGTTACCGGACAGGGGCGTACGAGCAGTACGTC. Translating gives CASSYRTGAYEQYV.

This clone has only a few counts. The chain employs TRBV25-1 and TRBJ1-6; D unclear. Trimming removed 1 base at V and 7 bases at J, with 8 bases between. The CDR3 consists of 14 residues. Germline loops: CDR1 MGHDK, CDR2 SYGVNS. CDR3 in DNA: TGTGCCAGCAGTGAATCGAAGGGAAATTCACCCCTCCACTTT. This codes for CASSESKGNSPLHF. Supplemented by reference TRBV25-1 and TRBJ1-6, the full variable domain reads EADIYQTPRYLVIGTGKKITLECSQTMGHDKMYWYQQDPGMELHLIHYSYGVNSTEKGDLSSESTVSRIRTEHFPLTLESARPSHTSQYLCASSESKGNSPLHFGNGTRLTVT.

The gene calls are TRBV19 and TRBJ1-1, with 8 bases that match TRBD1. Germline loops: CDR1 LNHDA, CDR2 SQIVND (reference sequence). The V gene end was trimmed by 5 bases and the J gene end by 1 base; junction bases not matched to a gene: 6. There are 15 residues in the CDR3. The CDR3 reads CASSFDRGRNTEAFF. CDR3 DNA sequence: TGTGCCAGTAGTTTCGACAGGGGCCGGAACACTGAAGCTTTCTTT.

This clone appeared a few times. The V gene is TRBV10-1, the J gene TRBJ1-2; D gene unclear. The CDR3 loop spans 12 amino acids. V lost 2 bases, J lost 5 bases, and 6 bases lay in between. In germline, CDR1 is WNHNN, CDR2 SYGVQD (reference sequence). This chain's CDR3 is CASSEGPYGYTF. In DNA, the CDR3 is TGCGCCAGCAGTGAGGGGCCGTATGGCTACACCTTC.

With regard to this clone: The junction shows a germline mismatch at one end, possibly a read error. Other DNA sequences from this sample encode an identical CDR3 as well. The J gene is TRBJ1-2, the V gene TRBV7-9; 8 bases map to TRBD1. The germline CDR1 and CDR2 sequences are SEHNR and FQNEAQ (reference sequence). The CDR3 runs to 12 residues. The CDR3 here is CASSLDRGPTPF. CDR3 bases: TGTGCCAGCAGCCTAGACAGGGGTCCTACACCCTTC. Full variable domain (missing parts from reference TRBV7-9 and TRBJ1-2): DTGVSQNPRHKITKRGQNVTFRCDPISEHNRLYWYRQTLGQGPEFLTYFQNEAQLEKSRLLSDRFSAERPKGSFSTLEIQRTEQGDSAMYLCASSLDRGPTPFGSGTRLTVV.

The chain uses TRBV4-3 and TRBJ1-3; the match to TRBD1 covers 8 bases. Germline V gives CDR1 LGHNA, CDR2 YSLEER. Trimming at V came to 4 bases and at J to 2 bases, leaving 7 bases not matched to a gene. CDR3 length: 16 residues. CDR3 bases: TGCGCCAGCAGCCTAACCGGACAGGGTCCTGGAAACACCATATATTTT. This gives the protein CASSLTGQGPGNTIYF.

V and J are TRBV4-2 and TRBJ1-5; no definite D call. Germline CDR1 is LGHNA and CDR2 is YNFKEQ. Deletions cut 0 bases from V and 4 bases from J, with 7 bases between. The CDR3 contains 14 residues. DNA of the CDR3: TGTGCCAGCAGCCAAGAAGGGAATAATCAGCCCCAGCATTTT. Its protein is CASSQEGNNQPQHF.

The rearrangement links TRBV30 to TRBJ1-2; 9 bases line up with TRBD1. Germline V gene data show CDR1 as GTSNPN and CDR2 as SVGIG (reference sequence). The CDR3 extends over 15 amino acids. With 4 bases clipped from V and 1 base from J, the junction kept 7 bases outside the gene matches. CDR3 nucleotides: TGTGCCTGGAACACAGGGGGCCTGATTAACTATGGCTACACCTTC. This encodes CAWNTGGLINYGYTF.

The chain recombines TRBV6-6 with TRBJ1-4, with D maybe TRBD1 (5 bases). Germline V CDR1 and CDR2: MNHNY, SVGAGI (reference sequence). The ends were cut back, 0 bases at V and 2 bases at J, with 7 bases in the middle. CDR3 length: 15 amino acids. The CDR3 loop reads CASSYSAGTNEKLFF. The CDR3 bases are TGTGCCAGCAGTTACTCGGCAGGGACTAATGAAAAACTGTTTTTT.

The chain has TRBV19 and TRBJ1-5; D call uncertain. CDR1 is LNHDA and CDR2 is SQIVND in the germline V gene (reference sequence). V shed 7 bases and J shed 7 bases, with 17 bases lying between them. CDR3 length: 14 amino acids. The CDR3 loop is CASTYGSWGQPQHF. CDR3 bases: TGTGCCAGTACCTATGGGAGTTGGGGACAGCCCCAGCATTTT.

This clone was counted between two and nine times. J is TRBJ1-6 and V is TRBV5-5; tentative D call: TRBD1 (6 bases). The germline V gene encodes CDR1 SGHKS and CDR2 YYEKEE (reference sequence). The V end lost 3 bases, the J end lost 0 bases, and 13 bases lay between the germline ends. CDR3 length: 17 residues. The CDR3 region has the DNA TGTGCCAGCAGCTCCGCCACAGGGAGCTCCTATAATTCACCCCTCCACTTT. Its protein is CASSSATGSSYNSPLHF.

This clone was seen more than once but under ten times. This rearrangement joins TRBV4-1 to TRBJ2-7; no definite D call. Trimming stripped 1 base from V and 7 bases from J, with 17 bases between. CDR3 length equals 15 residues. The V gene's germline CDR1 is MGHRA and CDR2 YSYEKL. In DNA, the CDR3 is TGCGCCAGCAGCCAAGGACCTTTTCGTTCCTTTGAGCAGTACTTC. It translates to CASSQGPFRSFEQYF.

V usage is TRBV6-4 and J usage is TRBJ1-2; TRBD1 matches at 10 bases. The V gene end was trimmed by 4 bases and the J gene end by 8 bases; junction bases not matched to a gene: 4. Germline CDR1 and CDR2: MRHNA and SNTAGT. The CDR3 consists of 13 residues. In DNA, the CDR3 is TGTGCCAGCAGTGCCGACAGGGGGCGAGGCTACACCTTC. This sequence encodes CASSADRGRGYTF.

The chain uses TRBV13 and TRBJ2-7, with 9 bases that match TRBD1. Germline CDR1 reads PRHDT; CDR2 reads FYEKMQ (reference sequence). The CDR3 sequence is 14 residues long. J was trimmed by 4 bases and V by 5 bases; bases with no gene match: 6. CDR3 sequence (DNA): TGTGCCAGCAGCCCCGGGACAGGGAAATACGAGCAGTACTTC. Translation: CASSPGTGKYEQYF.

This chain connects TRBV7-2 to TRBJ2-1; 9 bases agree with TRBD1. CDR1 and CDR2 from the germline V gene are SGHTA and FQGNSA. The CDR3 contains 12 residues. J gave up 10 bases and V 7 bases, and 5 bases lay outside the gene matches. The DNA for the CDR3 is TGTGCCAGCAAACAGGGGGCCGGCGAGCAGTTCTTC. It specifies CASKQGAGEQFF.

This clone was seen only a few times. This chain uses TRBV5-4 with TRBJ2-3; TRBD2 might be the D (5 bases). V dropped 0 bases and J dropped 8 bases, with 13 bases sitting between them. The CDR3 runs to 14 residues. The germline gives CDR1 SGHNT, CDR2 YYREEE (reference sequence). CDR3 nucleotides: TGTGCCAGCAGCTTGGAATGGGGAGCCAGTACGCAGTATTTT. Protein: CASSLEWGASTQYF.

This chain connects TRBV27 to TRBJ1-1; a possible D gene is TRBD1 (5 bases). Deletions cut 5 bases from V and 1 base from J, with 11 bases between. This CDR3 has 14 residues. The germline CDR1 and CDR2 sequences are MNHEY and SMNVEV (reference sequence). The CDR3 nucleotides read TGTGCCAGCAGTGCTCTTCAGGGGAACACTGAAGCTTTCTTT. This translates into CASSALQGNTEAFF.

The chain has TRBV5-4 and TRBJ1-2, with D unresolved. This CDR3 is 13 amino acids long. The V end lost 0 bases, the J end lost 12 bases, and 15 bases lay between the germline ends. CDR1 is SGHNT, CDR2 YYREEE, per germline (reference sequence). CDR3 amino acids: CASSLVSQAPNTF. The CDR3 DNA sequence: TGTGCCAGCAGCTTGGTTTCCCAGGCCCCCAACACCTTC.

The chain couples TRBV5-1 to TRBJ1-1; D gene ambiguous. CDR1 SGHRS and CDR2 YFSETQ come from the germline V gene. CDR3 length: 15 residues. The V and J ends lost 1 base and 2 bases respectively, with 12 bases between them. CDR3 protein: CASSLSTAENTEAFF. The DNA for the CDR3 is TGCGCCAGCAGCTTGTCTACAGCAGAAAACACTGAAGCTTTCTTT.

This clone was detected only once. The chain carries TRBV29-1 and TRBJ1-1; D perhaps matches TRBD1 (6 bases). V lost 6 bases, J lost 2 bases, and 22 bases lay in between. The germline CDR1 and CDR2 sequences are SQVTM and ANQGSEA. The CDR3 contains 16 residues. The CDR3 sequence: CSVPTGPGGDNTEAFF. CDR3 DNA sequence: TGCAGCGTCCCGACAGGCCCGGGGGGTGACAACACTGAAGCTTTCTTT. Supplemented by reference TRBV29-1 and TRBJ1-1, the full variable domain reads SAVISQKPSRDICQRGTSLTIQCQVDSQVTMMFWYRQQPGQSLTLIATANQGSEATYESGFVIDKFPISRPNLTFSTLTVSNMSPEDSSIYLCSVPTGPGGDNTEAFFGQGTRLTVV.

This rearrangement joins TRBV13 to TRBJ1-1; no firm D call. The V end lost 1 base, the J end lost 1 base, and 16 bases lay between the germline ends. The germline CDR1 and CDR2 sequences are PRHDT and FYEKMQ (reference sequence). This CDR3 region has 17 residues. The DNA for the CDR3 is TGTGCCAGCAGCTTAGCGTTCTTAGGACGGTGGAACACTGAAGCTTTCTTT. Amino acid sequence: CASSLAFLGRWNTEAFF.